Following are 21 T cell receptor beta chains from one sample sequenced in a study of shared clonotypes between healthy human individuals. The repertoire was sequenced with immunoSEQ multiplex PCR; TCRdb's copy has only in-frame clones and lacks some. The repertoire holds around 510,000 clones, with approximately 94% as singletons. Sequencing was done on a sample of naive CD4+ T cells sorted from blood. The subset denotes: CD45RA+ positively selected. Receptors originate from a woman aged 25 to 39 in good health.

The V call is TRBV27, the J call TRBJ2-5; 11 nucleotides agree with TRBD2. Losses at the gene ends were 0 bases for V and 1 base for J; bases not matched to a gene: 7. This CDR3 comprises 18 residues. Germline CDR1 MNHEY, CDR2 SMNVEV (reference sequence). The CDR3 loop reads CASSLSVLAGATQETQYF. CDR3 sequence (DNA): TGTGCCAGCAGTTTATCGGTACTAGCGGGGGCTACCCAAGAGACCCAGTACTTC.

The rearrangement joins TRBV7-8 to TRBJ2-3; D perhaps matches TRBD2 (6 bases). The V gene lost 3 bases and the J gene lost 3 bases, with 13 bases spanning the gap. Germline-derived CDR1 and CDR2 are SGHVS and FQNEAQ. The CDR3 runs to 15 residues. CDR3 in DNA: TGTGCCAGCAGCTTCTCGGGGGTGGGAACAGATACGCAGTATTTT. It yields the protein CASSFSGVGTDTQYF.

The chain carries TRBV7-9 and TRBJ2-7; D might be TRBD1 (6 bases). Trimming cost V 1 base and J 2 bases, with 18 bases left between them. Germline-derived CDR1 and CDR2 are SEHNR and FQNEAQ (reference sequence). The CDR3 length is 17 residues. For the CDR3, the DNA is TGTGCCAGCAGCTTAGTTCACCACCGGGACACCACCTACGAGCAGTACTTC. Amino acids: CASSLVHHRDTTYEQYF. The variable domain in full, completed from reference TRBV7-9 and TRBJ2-7, reads DTGVSQNPRHKITKRGQNVTFRCDPISEHNRLYWYRQTLGQGPEFLTYFQNEAQLEKSRLLSDRFSAERPKGSFSTLEIQRTEQGDSAMYLCASSLVHHRDTTYEQYFGPGTRLTVT.

The gene calls are TRBV7-2 and TRBJ2-5, with D possibly matching TRBD1 (6 bases). V dropped 4 bases and J dropped 5 bases, with 11 bases sitting between them. The CDR3 runs to 13 residues. Per germline, CDR1 SGHTA and CDR2 FQGNSA. For the CDR3, the DNA is TGTGCCAGCAGCTCGCGACAGGCGGAGACCCAGTACTTC. This encodes CASSSRQAETQYF.

The chain is built from TRBV5-1 and TRBJ2-1; a weak D match, TRBD2 (5 bases). Trimming shortened V by 0 bases and J by 10 bases, and 17 bases separated the two germline ends. CDR3 size: 15 residues. From germline, CDR1 is SGHRS and CDR2 YFSETQ. Here the CDR3 reads CASSLVPGRMGEQFF. The CDR3 bases are TGCGCCAGCAGCTTGGTCCCGGGAAGGATGGGGGAGCAGTTCTTC.

The genes are TRBV28 and TRBJ2-3; D gene unclear. Germline V gene data show CDR1 as MDHEN and CDR2 as SYDVKM. Trimming shortened V by 3 bases and J by 2 bases, and 6 bases separated the two germline ends. The CDR3 runs 13 residues. The CDR3 DNA is TGTGCCAGCAGTTTTTTTCACACAGATACGCAGTATTTT. Residues: CASSFFHTDTQYF.

V and J are TRBV25-1 and TRBJ1-2, with 9 bases identical to TRBD1. This CDR3 is built from 14 residues. V gave up 7 bases and J gave up 4 bases; unmatched junction bases: 7. The germline gives CDR1 MGHDK, CDR2 SYGVNS. In nucleotides, the CDR3 is TGTGCCAGCATACCTCGGGGACAGGGCTATGGCTACACCTTC. It translates to CASIPRGQGYGYTF.

The chain employs TRBV5-5 and TRBJ1-2, with 8 bases fitting TRBD1. Germline assignment: CDR1 SGHKS and CDR2 YYEKEE (reference sequence). V dropped 3 bases and J dropped 4; count of bases not matched to a gene: 5. This CDR3 is 14 amino acids long. Written as DNA, the CDR3 is TGTGCCAGCAGCTCCGGACAGGGCGTCTATGGCTACACCTTC. It translates to CASSSGQGVYGYTF. Supplemented by reference TRBV5-5 and TRBJ1-2, the full variable domain reads DAGVTQSPTHLIKTRGQQVTLRCSPISGHKSVSWYQQVLGQGPQFIFQYYEKEERGRGNFPDRFSARQFPNYSSELNVNALLLGDSALYLCASSSGQGVYGYTFGSGTRLTVV.

This chain joins TRBV5-1 and TRBJ2-3, with 8 bases identical to TRBD1. The CDR3 is 17 amino acids. Looked up from germline, CDR1 is SGHRS and CDR2 is YFSETQ. The J segment lost 0 bases and the V segment lost 2 bases, leaving 8 bases of the junction unmatched. CDR3 bases: TGCGCCAGCAGCTTACAAGGACAGGGCAGTAGCACAGATACGCAGTATTTT. This sequence encodes CASSLQGQGSSTDTQYF. The variable domain in full, with the rest retrieved from reference TRBV5-1 and TRBJ2-3, is KAGVTQTPRYLIKTRGQQVTLSCSPISGHRSVSWYQQTPGQGLQFLFEYFSETQRNKGNFPGRFSGRQFSNSRSEMNVSTLELGDSALYLCASSLQGQGSSTDTQYFGPGTRLTVL.

V gene TRBV28 combines with J gene TRBJ2-3, with 9 positions matching TRBD1. Germline CDR1 is MDHEN and CDR2 is SYDVKM. This CDR3 comprises 16 residues. V shed 3 bases and J 4 bases; nucleotides not matched to a gene: 8. CDR3 protein: CASSFTGTGISDTQYF. As DNA, the CDR3 is TGTGCCAGCAGTTTTACCGGGACAGGGATTTCAGATACGCAGTATTTT.

As for this clone: A read error may produce the germline difference seen at one junction end. The V gene is TRBV6-4, the J gene TRBJ1-1; no definite D call. The CDR3 spans 15 residues. Germline loops: CDR1 MRHNA, CDR2 SNTAGT. As DNA, the CDR3 is TGTGCCAGCTTAGAATCGGAATCGGAGGCAGTTTTTTGGGGCTTT. Amino acids: CASLESESEAVFWGF.

The chain has TRBV28 and TRBJ2-1, with TRBD1 matching 8 bases. The CDR3 covers 15 residues. The trim removed 3 bases at V and 5 bases at J, leaving 6 bases unmatched. The germline V gene has CDR1 MDHEN and CDR2 SYDVKM. Here the CDR3 reads CASSLYRGVDNEQFF. CDR3 coding DNA: TGTGCCAGCAGTTTGTACAGGGGGGTTGACAATGAGCAGTTCTTC.

The gene calls are TRBV5-4 and TRBJ2-1; 8 bases match TRBD2. With V trimmed by 0 bases and J by 4 bases, 6 bases remained unmatched. Germline CDR1 SGHNT, CDR2 YYREEE (reference sequence). CDR3 length: 16 residues. In DNA, the CDR3 is TGTGCCAGCAGCTTGGACGTTAGCGGGGCATACAATGAGCAGTTCTTC. This encodes CASSLDVSGAYNEQFF.

V and J are TRBV7-9 and TRBJ2-1; D call uncertain. V lost 3 bases and J 7 bases, leaving 19 bases between the germline ends. CDR1 SEHNR and CDR2 FQNEAQ come from the germline V gene (reference sequence). This CDR3 contains 16 residues. CDR3 nucleotide sequence: TGTGCCAGCAGCTTTACGTCGGGCCTGGGTTCTAATGAGCAGTTCTTC. Amino acids: CASSFTSGLGSNEQFF.

The genes are TRBV15 and TRBJ2-5, with D tentatively TRBD2 (6 bases). The V end was cut by 1 base, the J end by 4 bases, with 16 bases between. Germline V gene data show CDR1 as LNHNV and CDR2 as YYDKDF (reference sequence). This CDR3 is 16 amino acids long. CDR3 residues: CATSRAERAGGETQYF. DNA for the CDR3: TGTGCCACCAGCAGAGCCGAAAGGGCCGGGGGAGAGACCCAGTACTTC. The variable domain in full, with the rest retrieved from reference TRBV15 and TRBJ2-5, is DAMVIQNPRYQVTQFGKPVTLSCSQTLNHNVMYWYQQKSSQAPKLLFHYYDKDFNNEADTPDNFQSRRPNTSFCFLDIRSPGLGDTAMYLCATSRAERAGGETQYFGPGTRLLVL.

The rearrangement joins TRBV10-3 to TRBJ1-1; 9 bases match TRBD1. Looked up from germline, CDR1 is ENHRY and CDR2 is SYGVKD. The CDR3 is 15 residues long. The V and J ends lost 2 bases and 6 bases, in that order; junction bases with no gene match: 7. CDR3 DNA: TGTGCCATCAGTGAGAAGGGACAGGGCTCGGCTGAAGCTTTCTTT. It yields the protein CAISEKGQGSAEAFF.

This rearrangement joins TRBV28 to TRBJ1-2, with 7 bases identical to TRBD1. CDR3 length: 14 amino acids. V lost 5 bases, J lost 7 bases, and 10 bases stayed unmatched. CDR1 is MDHEN, CDR2 SYDVKM, per germline. The CDR3 reads CASSPSRGSGGYTF. DNA of the CDR3: TGTGCCAGCAGTCCAAGCAGGGGGTCTGGTGGCTACACCTTC.

CDR3 bases: TGTGCCTGGAACCGGGACAGGGGGACAGATACGCAGTATTTT. Protein product: CAWNRDRGTDTQYF. The chain couples TRBV30 to TRBJ2-3; 11 bases line up with TRBD1. The J segment lost 3 bases and the V segment lost 4 bases, leaving 3 bases of the junction unmatched. CDR3 length: 14 residues. From germline, CDR1 is GTSNPN and CDR2 SVGIG (reference sequence).

J is TRBJ2-1 and V is TRBV7-9, with 9 bases that match TRBD2. CDR3 length: 16 residues. The V gene's germline CDR1 is SEHNR and CDR2 FQNEAQ (reference sequence). Trimming at V came to 5 bases and at J to 5 bases, leaving 10 bases not matched to a gene. CDR3 region: CASSGSSGVKDNEQFF. The CDR3 coding sequence is TGTGCCAGCAGCGGTTCTAGCGGGGTCAAGGACAATGAGCAGTTCTTC.

The CDR3 DNA reads TGTGCCATCAGTGCGGGCAGCGATACTTACAATGAGCAGTTCTTC. This gives the protein CAISAGSDTYNEQFF. This rearrangement joins TRBV10-3 to TRBJ2-1; D unresolved. CDR1 is ENHRY and CDR2 is SYGVKD in the germline V gene. The CDR3 covers 15 residues. V lost 4 bases and J lost 4, with 14 bases in between.

The chain carries TRBV7-2 and TRBJ1-2; no definite D call. From germline, CDR1 is SGHTA and CDR2 FQGNSA. Trimming removed 0 bases at V and 4 bases at J, with 12 bases between. The CDR3 sequence is 15 residues long. The CDR3 loop is CASSLAKQSSYGYTF. The CDR3 DNA reads as TGTGCCAGCAGCTTAGCGAAACAATCGAGCTATGGCTACACCTTC.